The present T cell receptor beta chain was sequenced within a study of cytomegalovirus exposure and HLA in healthy donors. General study findings and limits: About 180 TCR beta chains were listed as cytomegalovirus-associated. Confirmation was obtained in vitro that a few CMV-associated chains are specific for CMV antigens. High sensitivity and specificity were reportedly achieved when the classifier diagnosed cytomegalovirus status.

Per germline, CDR1 MDHEN and CDR2 SYDVKM. The V and J ends lost 5 bases and 0 bases respectively, with 2 bases between them. The CDR3 spans 11 residues. Clones were read by immunoSEQ multiplex PCR, and TCRdb kept only the in-frame ones, dropping some. This sample yields about 260,000 clones, of which about nine tenths are seen a single time; 3% to 3.5% belongs to the top ten. This clone was counted a few times. The antigen remains unidentified. This receptor was taken from a woman between 25 and 40 years old in good health and CMV-seronegative. The rearrangement links TRBV28 to TRBJ2-7; D remains unclear. Sequencing input: PBMCs. This chain's CDR3 is CASSNSYEQYF. The CDR3 region has the DNA TGTGCCAGCAGTAACTCCTACGAGCAGTACTTC.